The 26 T cell receptor beta chains below all came from one sample that was sequenced in a study of T cell responses to AZD1222 COVID-19 vaccine. The data were produced by immunoSEQ multiplex PCR, yet TCRdb's version contains in-frame clones alone and is incomplete. The top ten clones hold over 0.75% of a sample with approximately 190,000 clones, roughly 90% of them seen once. This material consisted of peripheral blood, taken on day 0 of AZD1222 vaccination. These receptors all come from an adult in good health.

This clone showed up just once. This chain joins TRBV11-2 and TRBJ2-3; no clear D gene. The germline V and J ends were trimmed by 0 bases and 3 bases, with 7 bases remaining between them. The CDR3 is made up of 14 amino acids. Germline V gene lookup returns CDR1 SGHAT and CDR2 FQNNGV. The CDR3 DNA is TGTGCCAGCAGCTTAGATCAGAGGACAGATACGCAGTATTTT. This codes for CASSLDQRTDTQYF.

The CDR3 region is CASSLTTRYEQYF. CDR3 DNA: TGTGCCAGCAGTTTGACCACCCGCTACGAGCAGTACTTC. The rearrangement uses TRBV28 and TRBJ2-7; D gene uncertain. The CDR3 has 13 amino acids. CDR1 is MDHEN, CDR2 SYDVKM, per germline. Trimming stripped 3 bases from V and 3 bases from J, with 9 bases between.

This chain joins TRBV25-1 and TRBJ2-5; D not certain. Trimming shortened V by 5 bases and J by 5 bases, and 15 bases separated the two germline ends. The CDR3 is made up of 14 amino acids. Germline-derived CDR1 and CDR2 are MGHDK and SYGVNS. CDR3 nucleotides: TGTGCCAGCAGTCCCCCGGTAGTCGGGGAGACCCAGTACTTC. It translates to CASSPPVVGETQYF.

The rearrangement uses TRBV27 and TRBJ2-1, with 16 positions matching TRBD2. Germline V gene lookup returns CDR1 MNHEY and CDR2 SMNVEV (reference sequence). The CDR3 covers 14 residues. The V gene end was trimmed by 6 bases and the J gene end by 7 bases; junction bases not matched to a gene: 0. CDR3 sequence: CASRGLAGGNEQFF. The DNA for the CDR3 is TGTGCCAGCAGGGGACTAGCGGGAGGGAATGAGCAGTTCTTC.

V gene TRBV7-9 combines with J gene TRBJ2-5, with TRBD2 as a possible D gene (5 bases). The CDR3 contains 17 residues. V lost 5 bases and J 0 bases, leaving 19 bases between the germline ends. Germline V gives CDR1 SEHNR, CDR2 FQNEAQ (reference sequence). CDR3 amino acids: CASSPWNSREYQETQYF. CDR3 sequence (DNA): TGTGCCAGCAGCCCATGGAACAGTCGGGAATACCAAGAGACCCAGTACTTC.

The V call is TRBV29-1, the J call TRBJ1-2; TRBD1 aligns across 9 bases. Germline V gene lookup returns CDR1 SQVTM and CDR2 ANQGSEA. The CDR3 covers 14 residues. The V segment lost 4 bases and the J segment 8 bases; nucleotides outside the gene matches: 11. CDR3 sequence (DNA): TGCAGCGTTGTTACACCGGGACAGGGTTTAGGCTACACCTTC. The encoded protein is CSVVTPGQGLGYTF.

This clone was detected only once. The chain uses TRBV2 and TRBJ1-3, with D tentatively TRBD1 (5 bases). V lost 11 bases and J lost 4, with 15 bases in between. The V gene's germline CDR1 is SNHLY and CDR2 FYNNEI. The CDR3 covers 13 residues. CDR3 in amino acids: CAAGRGTGNTIYF. In nucleotides, the CDR3 is TGTGCCGCAGGGAGAGGGACCGGAAACACCATATATTTT.

A note on this clone: Within the sample, other DNA sequences also encode this same CDR3. The rearrangement joins TRBV7-3 to TRBJ2-5; D is perhaps TRBD1 (6 bases). The V and J ends lost 5 bases and 2 bases respectively, with 12 bases between them. This CDR3 region has 14 residues. Germline V CDR1 and CDR2: SGHTA, FQGTGA. In DNA, the CDR3 is TGTGCCAGCAGCCCGACAGGCCTGCAAGAGACCCAGTACTTC. Translating it yields CASSPTGLQETQYF.

This chain connects TRBV28 to TRBJ2-1; 7 positions match TRBD2. V lost 6 bases to trimming and J lost 10 bases; unmatched junction nucleotides: 15. The germline V gene has CDR1 MDHEN and CDR2 SYDVKM. The CDR3 is made up of 15 amino acids. The CDR3 region has the DNA TGTGCCAGCAGCCCCGGAGGGGCGGGAGAGGGCGAGCAGTTCTTC. It encodes CASSPGGAGEGEQFF. The complete variable domain, with remaining parts taken from reference TRBV28 and TRBJ2-1, reads DVKVTQSSRYLVKRTGEKVFLECVQDMDHENMFWYRQDPGLGLRLIYFSYDVKMKEKGDIPEGYSVSREKKERFSLILESASTNQTSMYLCASSPGGAGEGEQFFGPGTRLTVL.

The V gene is TRBV19, the J gene TRBJ1-6, with D possibly matching TRBD1 (5 bases). With 4 bases removed from V and 12 bases from J, the gap between germline ends came to 7 bases. The germline CDR1 and CDR2 sequences are LNHDA and SQIVND (reference sequence). This CDR3 spans 11 amino acids. The CDR3 loop is CASSTRGPLHF. The CDR3 DNA reads as TGTGCCAGTAGTACGAGGGGACCCCTCCACTTT. Using reference TRBV19 and TRBJ1-6 for the parts outside the CDR3, the full variable domain is DGGITQSPKYLFRKEGQNVTLSCEQNLNHDAMYWYRQDPGQGLRLIYYSQIVNDFQKGDIAEGYSVSREKKESFPLTVTSAQKNPTAFYLCASSTRGPLHFGNGTRLTVT.

V is TRBV5-1 and J is TRBJ1-1; TRBD1 might be the D (5 bases). V was shortened by 4 bases and J by 4 bases, with 17 bases between the two germline ends. CDR1 is SGHRS and CDR2 is YFSETQ in the germline V gene. The CDR3 is 15 amino acids. CDR3 amino acids: CASSPRGRGGTEAFF. CDR3 bases: TGCGCCAGCAGCCCGCGCGGGAGGGGAGGCACTGAAGCTTTCTTT. Supplemented by reference TRBV5-1 and TRBJ1-1, the full variable domain reads KAGVTQTPRYLIKTRGQQVTLSCSPISGHRSVSWYQQTPGQGLQFLFEYFSETQRNKGNFPGRFSGRQFSNSRSEMNVSTLELGDSALYLCASSPRGRGGTEAFFGQGTRLTVV.

CDR3 DNA sequence: TGTGCCAGCAGTGTCAGTGAGTCCTACGAGCAGTACTTC. Protein product: CASSVSESYEQYF. The genes are TRBV12-3 or TRBV12-4 and TRBJ2-7; D is ambiguous. This CDR3 has 13 residues. V was clipped by 5 bases and J by 1 base, with 9 bases between them.

This sequence joins TRBV6-5 and TRBJ1-1; D possibly corresponds to TRBD1 (5 bases). The germline CDR1 and CDR2 sequences are MNHEY and SVGAGI. Trimming took off 0 bases at V and 1 base at J, with 9 bases between the two ends. This CDR3 is 15 amino acids long. CDR3: CASSYSGQRNTEAFF. CDR3 DNA sequence: TGTGCCAGCAGTTACTCGGGGCAGAGGAACACTGAAGCTTTCTTT.

The CDR3 reads CASSNVGGGGNEKLFF. In DNA, the CDR3 is TGTGCCAGTAGCAACGTTGGGGGGGGAGGTAATGAAAAACTGTTTTTT. V is TRBV19 and J is TRBJ1-4, with D maybe TRBD1 (5 bases). The ends were cut back, 6 bases at V and 4 bases at J, with 18 bases in the middle. The CDR3 covers 16 residues. Germline V gene lookup returns CDR1 LNHDA and CDR2 SQIVND (reference sequence).

The rearrangement joins TRBV2 to TRBJ1-4; 7 bases are a match to TRBD1. After removal of 5 bases from V and 6 bases from J, the junction contained 3 bases not matched to a gene. CDR1 SNHLY and CDR2 FYNNEI come from the germline V gene. The CDR3 runs to 13 residues. CDR3 nucleotides: TGTGCCAGCAGTAGGGGGCGCGATGAAAAACTGTTTTTT. Protein product: CASSRGRDEKLFF.

The rearrangement uses TRBV9 and TRBJ2-3; perhaps TRBD2 as D (7 bases). Trimming removed 1 base from V and 0 bases from J, with 15 bases in between. CDR3 length: 17 amino acids. Germline loops: CDR1 SGDLS, CDR2 YYNGEE. The CDR3, as DNA: TGTGCCAGCAGCGTACGGTCGGGGGGCGGTAGCACAGATACGCAGTATTTT. Translation gives CASSVRSGGGSTDTQYF.

The chain couples TRBV5-8 to TRBJ1-5; D unclear. The germline CDR1 and CDR2 sequences are SGHTS and YDEGEE. This CDR3 contains 15 residues. V lost 1 base, J lost 0 bases, and 8 bases lay in between. The CDR3 region has the DNA TGTGCCAGCAGCTTGTACAGCAATAGCAATCAGCCCCAGCATTTT. Protein product: CASSLYSNSNQPQHF.

The genes are TRBV29-1 and TRBJ2-3; 7 bases match TRBD1. With 7 bases clipped from V and 2 bases from J, the junction kept 3 bases outside the gene matches. The germline gives CDR1 SQVTM, CDR2 ANQGSEA. CDR3 length: 12 residues. DNA for the CDR3: TGCAGCGCCGGGACAGCCACAGATACGCAGTATTTT. Protein sequence: CSAGTATDTQYF.

As DNA, the CDR3 is TGTGCCAGCAGCATAAGACAGGGTCGTGTGTACGAGCAGTACTTC. This codes for CASSIRQGRVYEQYF. The chain is built from TRBV7-6 and TRBJ2-7, with 7 bases matching TRBD1. Germline assignment: CDR1 SGHVS and CDR2 FNYEAQ. This CDR3 comprises 15 residues. V dropped 5 bases and J dropped 4; count of bases not matched to a gene: 11.

This clone appeared a single time. V and J are TRBV18 and TRBJ2-7, with TRBD1 identical over 10 bases. Germline CDR1 KGHSH, CDR2 LQKENI. The CDR3 contains 14 residues. The junction had 4 bases not matched to a gene; V was cut back by 5 bases and J by 3 bases. The CDR3 nucleotides are TGTGCCAGCTCATCTGGGACAGGGGTCTACGAGCAGTACTTC. Translated, it gives CASSSGTGVYEQYF.

The J gene is TRBJ2-1, the V gene TRBV18, with 12 nucleotides matching TRBD1. The CDR3 extends over 16 amino acids. With V trimmed by 0 bases and J by 5 bases, 2 bases remained unmatched. From germline, CDR1 is KGHSH and CDR2 LQKENI. CDR3 protein: CASSPPGTGGNNEQFF. CDR3 DNA sequence: TGTGCCAGCTCACCACCGGGGACAGGGGGCAACAATGAGCAGTTCTTC.

This clone has only one observation. The V gene is TRBV5-4, the J gene TRBJ2-3; either TRBD1 or TRBD2 may supply D (5 bases each). V lost 4 bases and J 4 bases, leaving 16 bases between the germline ends. Germline V gene sequence: CDR1 SGHNT, CDR2 YYREEE (reference sequence). The CDR3 is 15 amino acids. CDR3 in amino acids: CASSQFRDGSDTQYF. The DNA of the CDR3 is TGTGCCAGCAGCCAGTTCAGGGACGGATCAGATACGCAGTATTTT.

This chain links TRBV5-1 with TRBJ1-5; D is perhaps TRBD1 (6 bases). The CDR3 loop spans 16 amino acids. Germline values: CDR1 SGHRS, CDR2 YFSETQ. Trimming took off 3 bases at V and 6 bases at J, with 19 bases between the two ends. The CDR3 DNA reads as TGCGCCAGCAGCTGGGGGCCCTCTAAAGGGGGTCAGCCCCAGCATTTT. Translation: CASSWGPSKGGQPQHF. The full variable domain, rest sourced from reference TRBV5-1 and TRBJ1-5, is KAGVTQTPRYLIKTRGQQVTLSCSPISGHRSVSWYQQTPGQGLQFLFEYFSETQRNKGNFPGRFSGRQFSNSRSEMNVSTLELGDSALYLCASSWGPSKGGQPQHFGDGTRLSIL.

The chain carries TRBV11-2 and TRBJ2-7, with unresolved D. The CDR3 covers 13 residues. Trimming stripped 5 bases from V and 2 bases from J, with 10 bases between. Germline V gives CDR1 SGHAT, CDR2 FQNNGV. CDR3 bases: TGTGCCAGCAGCATCAACACCGCCTACGAGCAGTACTTC. This sequence encodes CASSINTAYEQYF.

This chain links TRBV29-1 with TRBJ1-2; D may be TRBD1 (6 bases). The germline V gene has CDR1 SQVTM and CDR2 ANQGSEA. This CDR3 has 15 amino acids. V lost 4 bases to trimming and J lost 4 bases, with 19 bases between them. The DNA for the CDR3 is TGCAGCGTTGCCGCTTCGGACAGACCGATCTATGGCTACACCTTC. Residues: CSVAASDRPIYGYTF.

The CDR3 coding sequence is TGTGCCAGTAGTATTACTGAGTCCTACAATGAGCAGTTCTTC. Its protein is CASSITESYNEQFF. This chain connects TRBV19 to TRBJ2-1; D remains unclear. CDR1 LNHDA and CDR2 SQIVND come from the germline V gene (reference sequence). This CDR3 has 14 residues. V lost 3 bases to trimming and J lost 1 base, with 7 bases between them.